This TCR beta chain was profiled in a study of control samples from healthy donors and cancer patients. Deletions cut 4 bases from V and 3 bases from J, with 15 bases between. The CDR3 totals 16 residues. CDR1 is SGHDN, CDR2 FVKESK, per germline. TCRdb keeps only in-frame clones here, not all; method: immunoSEQ multiplex PCR. Among over 100,000 clones listed, 92% were seen once. The material sequenced was blood. The TCR comes from a woman between 18 and 29 years old in good health. The V and J genes are TRBV14 and TRBJ1-4; D gene unclear. The CDR3 coding sequence is TGTGCCAGCAGCCTTACGCCGCGACAAGCTAATGAAAAACTGTTTTTT. Translated, it gives CASSLTPRQANEKLFF.